This T cell receptor (beta chain) was retrieved from a study of shared clonotypes between healthy human individuals. Notes on the study in general: Naive subsets generally exceeded memory subsets in estimated richness.

Deep was the level at which the assay was run. Sequencing was performed with immunoSEQ multiplex PCR; in TCRdb, only in-frame clones are kept and a portion is missing. Of over a million clones listed, 95% to 99% are singletons. For this clone: Its antigen is undetermined. The same CDR3 arises from other DNA sequences in this sample as well.

Sequencing used naive CD4+ T cells sorted from blood. The subset is: CD45RA+ positively selected. The clonotype originates from a man aged 25 to 40 in good health.

CDR3 protein: CASSLGPQETQYF. The CDR3 DNA follows: TGTGCCAGCAGCTTAGGCCCGCAAGAGACCCAGTACTTC. The chain employs TRBV7-6 and TRBJ2-5; D is unresolved. Germline values: CDR1 SGHVS, CDR2 FNYEAQ. The CDR3 spans 13 residues. The V end was cut by 1 base, the J end by 2 bases, with 5 bases between.